Listed here are 28 T cell receptor beta chains from one sample, sequenced in a study of blood T cell repertoires in COVID-19. Sequenced by immunoSEQ multiplex PCR; TCRdb stores in-frame clones only, minus some. This sample has 350,000 or so clones, with around 83% found just once. The sample consisted of peripheral blood. All receptors come from a man younger than 40 with active or convalescent COVID-19.

V is TRBV4-3 and J is TRBJ1-3; D unresolved. V was cut by 3 bases and J by 0 bases, with 6 bases left in between. CDR1 and CDR2 from the germline V gene are LGHNA and YSLEER. The CDR3 loop spans 14 amino acids. CDR3 coding DNA: TGCGCCAGCAGCCAGTATCGCTCTGGAAACACCATATATTTT. Amino acid sequence: CASSQYRSGNTIYF.

This sequence joins TRBV4-1 and TRBJ1-2; D perhaps matches TRBD1 (5 bases). Germline V CDR1 and CDR2: MGHRA, YSYEKL. V was trimmed by 4 bases and J by 13 bases, leaving 16 bases between them. This CDR3 has 12 residues. The CDR3 DNA follows: TGCGCCAGCAGCCTTAGGGGAGGGTTCTCCACCTTC. Its translation is CASSLRGGFSTF.

This chain connects TRBV19 to TRBJ2-2; tentative D call: TRBD1 (5 bases). The V and J ends lost 5 bases and 6 bases respectively, with 7 bases between them. Germline loops: CDR1 LNHDA, CDR2 SQIVND (reference sequence). There are 12 residues in the CDR3. CDR3 in amino acids: CASSFRAGELFF. CDR3 DNA: TGTGCCAGTAGTTTCAGGGCCGGGGAGCTGTTTTTT.

V gene TRBV19 combines with J gene TRBJ2-1; tentatively, D is TRBD1 (6 bases). CDR1 LNHDA and CDR2 SQIVND come from the germline V gene (reference sequence). Trimming removed 6 bases at V and 6 bases at J, with 12 bases between. This CDR3 spans 13 amino acids. This CDR3 is CASSRNRVNEQFF. In nucleotides, the CDR3 is TGTGCCAGTAGCCGGAACAGGGTCAATGAGCAGTTCTTC.

The V and J genes are TRBV2 and TRBJ1-2; TRBD1 agrees at 7 bases. Germline V lookup: CDR1 SNHLY, CDR2 FYNNEI. V trimming: 6 bases; J trimming: 8 bases; junction bases outside the gene matches: 12. CDR3 length: 14 residues. This CDR3 is CASRDRQGSEGYTF. CDR3 coding DNA: TGTGCCAGCAGGGACAGACAGGGCTCTGAAGGCTACACCTTC.

The J gene is TRBJ1-3, the V gene TRBV6-5, with D perhaps matching TRBD1 (5 bases). The CDR3 consists of 14 residues. V was cut by 4 bases and J by 5 bases, with 12 bases left in between. Per the germline V gene, CDR1 is MNHEY and CDR2 is SVGAGI. The CDR3, as DNA: TGTGCCAGCAGTTCGCCGGGGGTTCGAAACACCATATATTTT. Translated: CASSSPGVRNTIYF.

V is TRBV15 and J is TRBJ2-2; a weak D match, TRBD2 (6 bases). This CDR3 is built from 15 residues. V lost 8 bases to trimming and J lost 1 base, with 14 bases between them. Per the germline V gene, CDR1 is LNHNV and CDR2 is YYDKDF (reference sequence). CDR3 amino acids: CATRTGDGNTGELFF. DNA for the CDR3: TGTGCCACCCGAACGGGGGACGGGAACACCGGGGAGCTGTTTTTT.

A single count supports this clone. The junction departs from the called germline gene at one end, perhaps through a read error. The chain joins TRBV6-2 or TRBV6-3 to TRBJ1-4; 7 positions agree with TRBD1. CDR3 length: 11 residues. Germline V CDR1 and CDR2: MNHEY, SVGEGT. The CDR3 DNA sequence: TGTGCCAGCAGTTCTACCGGGACAGCCTCTTTT. It encodes CASSSTGTASF.

The chain links TRBV7-8 to TRBJ2-7, with a tentative D call TRBD1 (5 bases). Trimming left V 1 base short and J 5 bases short, with 15 bases between. The CDR3 runs to 15 residues. Germline loops: CDR1 SGHVS, CDR2 FQNEAQ. CDR3 region: CASSLGRGKGHEQYF. The DNA of the CDR3 is TGTGCCAGCAGCTTAGGAAGGGGAAAGGGCCACGAGCAGTACTTC.

This chain joins TRBV27 and TRBJ2-1, with D perhaps TRBD2 (6 bases). The CDR3 consists of 16 residues. Trimming cost V 4 bases and J 0 bases, with 13 bases left between them. Germline CDR1 reads MNHEY; CDR2 reads SMNVEV (reference sequence). In DNA form, the CDR3 reads TGTGCCAGCAGTTCCCTCCTAGCGAACTCCTACAATGAGCAGTTCTTC. The encoded protein is CASSSLLANSYNEQFF.

The chain carries TRBV27 and TRBJ2-2, with D tentatively TRBD1 (5 bases). The CDR3 extends over 15 amino acids. Trimming shortened V by 7 bases and J by 4 bases, and 16 bases separated the two germline ends. The germline V gene encodes CDR1 MNHEY and CDR2 SMNVEV (reference sequence). For the CDR3, the DNA is TGTGCCAGCACCTTGGCTCAGGGTGGCACCGGGGAGCTGTTTTTT. This encodes CASTLAQGGTGELFF.

This clone has a single count. This chain links TRBV6-2 or TRBV6-3 with TRBJ1-2, with TRBD1 matching 7 bases. This CDR3 has 13 amino acids. V lost 2 bases and J lost 4; bases outside the gene matches: 1. Germline V gene data show CDR1 as MNHEY and CDR2 as SVGEGT. CDR3 coding DNA: TGTGCCAGCAGTTACAGGGACAGCTATGGCTACACCTTC. This translates into CASSYRDSYGYTF.

This rearrangement joins TRBV9 to TRBJ2-3, with TRBD1 matching over 7 bases. The CDR3 totals 15 residues. J gave up 3 bases and V 7 bases, and 11 bases lay outside the gene matches. CDR1 SGDLS and CDR2 YYNGEE come from the germline V gene. CDR3 amino acids: CASGPRGLTTDTQYF. DNA for the CDR3: TGTGCCAGCGGTCCCAGGGGGTTAACAACAGATACGCAGTATTTT.

This rearrangement joins TRBV7-8 to TRBJ2-1; D gene uncertain. The CDR3 extends over 11 amino acids. From germline, CDR1 is SGHVS and CDR2 FQNEAQ. V lost 5 bases and J 8 bases, leaving 7 bases between the germline ends. For the CDR3, the DNA is TGTGCCAGCAGCATTATTGATGAGCAGTTCTTC. Amino acid sequence: CASSIIDEQFF.

The CDR3 DNA is TGTGCCAGCAGCCGGGACAGATACACCTCTGGAAACACCATATATTTT. Translated, it gives CASSRDRYTSGNTIYF. The chain joins TRBV7-8 to TRBJ1-3, with 7 positions matching TRBD1. From germline, CDR1 is SGHVS and CDR2 FQNEAQ. CDR3 length equals 16 residues. Unmatched junction bases numbered 7, after V lost 5 bases and J lost 0 bases.

J is TRBJ1-2 and V is TRBV7-9; no clear D. The CDR3 has 15 residues. Trimming took off 1 base at V and 4 bases at J, with 13 bases between the two ends. Germline-derived CDR1 and CDR2 are SEHNR and FQNEAQ (reference sequence). CDR3 in amino acids: CASSLGAAEGYGYTF. The CDR3 DNA reads as TGTGCCAGCAGCTTAGGGGCAGCCGAGGGCTATGGCTACACCTTC.

The genes are TRBV5-1 and TRBJ2-7; D is perhaps TRBD1 (7 bases). This CDR3 comprises 14 residues. Looked up from germline, CDR1 is SGHRS and CDR2 is YFSETQ. The V and J ends lost 2 bases and 7 bases respectively, with 16 bases between them. Here the CDR3 reads CASSLGGGVEEQYF. In nucleotides, the CDR3 is TGCGCCAGCAGCTTAGGGGGCGGGGTGGAGGAGCAGTACTTC.

The chain links TRBV11-3 to TRBJ2-7; 9 bases fit TRBD1. The V and J ends lost 6 bases and 0 bases, in that order; junction bases with no gene match: 6. CDR1 and CDR2 (germline): SGHNT, YENEEA. CDR3 length: 15 amino acids. The CDR3 is CASRSRDRASYEQYF. The CDR3 bases are TGTGCCAGCAGATCCCGGGACAGGGCCTCCTACGAGCAGTACTTC. The entire variable domain, with the rest obtained from reference TRBV11-3 and TRBJ2-7, is as follows: EAGVVQSPRYKIIEKKQPVAFWCNPISGHNTLYWYLQNLGQGPELLIRYENEEAVDDSQLPKDRFSAERLKGVDSTLKIQPAELGDSAVYLCASRSRDRASYEQYFGPGTRLTVT.

This rearrangement joins TRBV19 to TRBJ1-4; maybe TRBD1 (5 bases). Germline CDR1 is LNHDA and CDR2 is SQIVND (reference sequence). CDR3 size: 14 residues. Trimming took 1 base from V and 5 from J, leaving 8 bases between them. CDR3 region: CASSIGGDNEKLFF. Here the CDR3 DNA reads TGTGCCAGTAGTATAGGGGGGGACAATGAAAAACTGTTTTTT.

This rearrangement joins TRBV6-5 to TRBJ1-1; 8 bases agree with TRBD1. The junction had 7 bases not matched to a gene; V was cut back by 5 bases and J by 5 bases. The CDR3 has 14 residues. Germline loops: CDR1 MNHEY, CDR2 SVGAGI. In DNA, the CDR3 is TGTGCCAGCAGTCCAGGGGGCCCGGGAACTGAAGCTTTCTTT. Its protein product is CASSPGGPGTEAFF.

This clone was seen just once. The genes are TRBV4-3 and TRBJ1-1; maybe TRBD1 (5 bases). CDR3 size: 15 residues. Trimming took 0 bases from V and 4 from J, leaving 12 bases between them. The germline gives CDR1 LGHNA, CDR2 YSLEER. The DNA for the CDR3 is TGCGCCAGCAGCCAAGAAATGCAGGGATCCACTGAAGCTTTCTTT. This translates into CASSQEMQGSTEAFF.

The rearrangement uses TRBV5-5 and TRBJ2-3; TRBD2 aligns across 10 bases. J lost 5 bases, V lost 4 bases, and 7 bases had no gene match. The CDR3 consists of 15 residues. Per the germline V gene, CDR1 is SGHKS and CDR2 is YYEKEE (reference sequence). CDR3 sequence: CASSLASGRVDTQYF. CDR3 bases: TGTGCCAGCAGCCTGGCCAGCGGGAGGGTAGATACGCAGTATTTT.

Written as DNA, the CDR3 is TGTGCCAGCAGTCCCCCAAGGGGGATGGAGAATGGCTACACCTTC. This sequence encodes CASSPPRGMENGYTF. This sequence joins TRBV28 and TRBJ1-2, with a possible D match to TRBD1 (6 bases). Germline assignment: CDR1 MDHEN and CDR2 SYDVKM. Trimming left V 5 bases short and J 6 bases short, with 19 bases between. There are 15 residues in the CDR3.

This chain links TRBV27 with TRBJ1-6; D uncertain. Germline values: CDR1 MNHEY, CDR2 SMNVEV (reference sequence). The V and J ends lost 0 bases and 10 bases respectively, with 10 bases between them. The CDR3 extends over 14 amino acids. CDR3 coding DNA: TGTGCCAGCAGTTTATCCCGGACTGGCTCACCCCTCCACTTT. Protein product: CASSLSRTGSPLHF.

The J gene is TRBJ1-1, the V gene TRBV30, with 9 nucleotides matching TRBD1. The length of the CDR3 is 15 residues. CDR1 and CDR2 from the germline V gene are GTSNPN and SVGIG (reference sequence). V was pared by 3 bases and J by 5 bases, with 10 bases of the junction left unmatched. The CDR3 DNA is TGTGCCTGGAGCTTTCGAACAGGGGGCGGGACTGAAGCTTTCTTT. The encoded protein is CAWSFRTGGGTEAFF.

This clone was detected once. This rearrangement joins TRBV6-2 or TRBV6-3 to TRBJ2-5, with D perhaps matching TRBD2 (6 bases). Trimming left V 5 bases short and J 0 bases short, with 10 bases between. CDR1 MNHEY and CDR2 SVGEGT come from the germline V gene. CDR3 length: 14 residues. This CDR3 is CASSKREYQETQYF. DNA of the CDR3: TGTGCCAGCAGTAAACGGGAGTACCAAGAGACCCAGTACTTC.

V is TRBV7-3 and J is TRBJ2-3, with 13 bases that match TRBD2. From germline, CDR1 is SGHTA and CDR2 FQGTGA. Trimming took 4 bases from V and 7 from J; bases not matched to a gene: 5. This CDR3 spans 15 amino acids. CDR3: CASSSLAGGPNTQYF. As DNA, the CDR3 is TGTGCCAGCAGCTCACTAGCGGGGGGGCCCAATACGCAGTATTTT.

The J gene is TRBJ1-1, the V gene TRBV29-1, with D uncertain. This CDR3 is built from 12 residues. CDR1 is SQVTM and CDR2 is ANQGSEA in the germline V gene. The V and J ends lost 4 bases and 2 bases respectively, with 8 bases between them. The CDR3 bases are TGCAGCGTTGTCCGCTACAACACTGAAGCTTTCTTT. This translates into CSVVRYNTEAFF.